Below are 20 T cell receptor beta chains sequenced from a single sample in a study of STAT5B mutations in CD4+ large granular lymphocyte leukemia. Using immunoSEQ multiplex PCR, the repertoire was profiled, and TCRdb retains in-frame clones only, with some absent. The repertoire holds more than 30,000 clones, with 60% to 80% as singletons. The material sequenced was CD4+ T cells from blood buffy coats. Every receptor here comes from a human donor in good health.

This chain connects TRBV19 to TRBJ1-3, with a tentative D call TRBD1 (6 bases). The germline V gene has CDR1 LNHDA and CDR2 SQIVND (reference sequence). Trimming cost V 3 bases and J 0 bases, with 9 bases left between them. This CDR3 contains 15 residues. For the CDR3, the DNA is TGTGCCAGTAGTATGTCGGGACACTCTGGAAACACCATATATTTT. Translation: CASSMSGHSGNTIYF.

This clone was counted only a few times. The gene calls are TRBV2 and TRBJ1-1, with a tentative D call TRBD1 (5 bases). Looked up from germline, CDR1 is SNHLY and CDR2 is FYNNEI. Trimming shortened V by 5 bases and J by 2 bases, and 12 bases separated the two germline ends. The CDR3 contains 14 residues. CDR3 coding DNA: TGTGCCAGCAGTACTCAGGGAAGAAACACTGAAGCTTTCTTT. As protein: CASSTQGRNTEAFF.

This chain links TRBV11-2 with TRBJ2-7; D is possibly TRBD1 or TRBD2 (7 bases each). The CDR3 spans 15 residues. Deletions cut 5 bases from V and 0 bases from J, with 14 bases between. Germline loops: CDR1 SGHAT, CDR2 FQNNGV. The CDR3 DNA sequence: TGTGCCAGCAGCCTCAGGGGGGGGAGCTCCTACGAGCAGTACTTC. This codes for CASSLRGGSSYEQYF.

This chain joins TRBV5-4 and TRBJ1-4; tentatively, D is TRBD1 (5 bases). This CDR3 contains 17 residues. Per germline, CDR1 SGHNT and CDR2 YYREEE (reference sequence). The V end was cut by 4 bases, the J end by 0 bases, with 16 bases between. CDR3 sequence (DNA): TGTGCCAGCAGCGGGGGGTTGGGGCATGCAACTAATGAAAAACTGTTTTTT. As protein: CASSGGLGHATNEKLFF.

This clone was seen just once. The V gene is TRBV5-1, the J gene TRBJ2-5; 13 bases fit TRBD2. Germline CDR1 reads SGHRS; CDR2 reads YFSETQ. CDR3 length: 17 residues. The V segment lost 3 bases and the J segment 4 bases; nucleotides outside the gene matches: 9. CDR3: CASSSLGLAGLGETQYF. In DNA form, the CDR3 reads TGCGCCAGCAGCTCCTTGGGACTAGCGGGGCTGGGAGAGACCCAGTACTTC.

This clone was observed once. The chain employs TRBV28 and TRBJ2-3, with D tentatively TRBD1 (5 bases). The germline V gene has CDR1 MDHEN and CDR2 SYDVKM. The V end lost 4 bases, the J end lost 2 bases, and 13 bases lay between the germline ends. The CDR3 is 15 residues long. CDR3 loop: CASSSEGAYTDTQYF. The CDR3 nucleotides are TGTGCCAGCAGTTCTGAAGGGGCCTACACAGATACGCAGTATTTT.

The V and J genes are TRBV28 and TRBJ2-1, with 10 nucleotides matching TRBD1. CDR3 length: 13 residues. Per the germline V gene, CDR1 is MDHEN and CDR2 is SYDVKM. The junction had 2 bases not matched to a gene; V was cut back by 6 bases and J by 6 bases. CDR3 DNA: TGTGCCAGCAGGGACAGGGGGGCCAATGAGCAGTTCTTC. It yields the protein CASRDRGANEQFF. Full variable domain (outside the CDR3, taken from reference TRBV28 and TRBJ2-1): DVKVTQSSRYLVKRTGEKVFLECVQDMDHENMFWYRQDPGLGLRLIYFSYDVKMKEKGDIPEGYSVSREKKERFSLILESASTNQTSMYLCASRDRGANEQFFGPGTRLTVL.

This clone has only one observation. CDR3: CASSYDGGGAYEQYF. CDR3 in DNA: TGTGCCAGCAGTTACGACGGTGGGGGGGCTTACGAGCAGTACTTC. The rearrangement joins TRBV6-5 to TRBJ2-7; possibly TRBD2 for D (7 bases). CDR1 is MNHEY, CDR2 SVGAGI, per germline. V lost 2 bases and J lost 4, with 15 bases in between. The CDR3 runs to 15 residues.

The chain employs TRBV19 and TRBJ2-7, with D perhaps matching TRBD1 (6 bases). CDR3 length equals 15 residues. Trimming took 1 base from V and 0 from J, leaving 10 bases between them. CDR1 and CDR2 (germline): LNHDA, SQIVND (reference sequence). CDR3 loop: CASSIGGHSSYEQYF. The CDR3, as DNA: TGTGCCAGTAGTATAGGGGGACACAGCTCCTACGAGCAGTACTTC.

This clone was detected once. The chain combines TRBV6-4 with TRBJ1-1; maybe TRBD1 (5 bases). CDR1 and CDR2 (germline): MRHNA, SNTAGT. The CDR3 sequence is 11 residues long. Trimming shortened V by 6 bases and J by 5 bases, and 7 bases separated the two germline ends. CDR3 in amino acids: CASRRGTEAFF. The CDR3 bases are TGTGCCAGCAGAAGGGGAACTGAAGCTTTCTTT.

This clone came up once. This chain connects TRBV7-9 to TRBJ2-1; D may be TRBD1 (6 bases). Trimming removed 5 bases at V and 7 bases at J, with 12 bases between. In germline, CDR1 is SEHNR, CDR2 FQNEAQ (reference sequence). CDR3 length: 13 amino acids. CDR3 bases: TGTGCCAGCAGCCCGGTAGGGGGAAATGAGCAGTTCTTC. Amino acids: CASSPVGGNEQFF.

This chain uses TRBV2 with TRBJ2-5; TRBD2 might be the D (6 bases). V was trimmed by 5 bases and J by 5 bases, leaving 15 bases between them. Germline-derived CDR1 and CDR2 are SNHLY and FYNNEI. The CDR3 extends over 14 amino acids. The CDR3 loop is CASSYGLPWETQYF. The CDR3 bases are TGTGCCAGCAGTTACGGACTACCTTGGGAGACCCAGTACTTC. The full variable domain, completed using reference TRBV2 and TRBJ2-5, is EPEVTQTPSHQVTQMGQEVILRCVPISNHLYFYWYRQILGQKVEFLVSFYNNEISEKSEIFDDQFSVERPDGSNFTLKIRSTKLEDSAMYFCASSYGLPWETQYFGPGTRLLVL.

This chain connects TRBV27 to TRBJ2-3; possibly TRBD2 for D (7 bases). Germline CDR1 and CDR2: MNHEY and SMNVEV (reference sequence). The CDR3 runs to 14 residues. The germline V and J ends were trimmed by 4 bases and 4 bases, with 12 bases remaining between them. CDR3 sequence (DNA): TGTGCCAGCAGTTCCGGGGGGCGGGCAGATACGCAGTATTTT. Its translation: CASSSGGRADTQYF.

The rearrangement joins TRBV28 to TRBJ2-3; D tentatively fits TRBD1 or TRBD2 (5 bases each). CDR1 and CDR2 from the germline V gene are MDHEN and SYDVKM. V lost 6 bases, J lost 13 bases, and 20 bases lay in between. The CDR3 is made up of 13 amino acids. This chain's CDR3 is CASRPSGPSSEYF. As DNA, the CDR3 is TGTGCCAGCAGGCCCTCGGGACCCTCATCCGAGTATTTT.

This chain uses TRBV7-8 with TRBJ2-7; no reliable D call. The V gene's germline CDR1 is SGHVS and CDR2 FQNEAQ. The length of the CDR3 is 11 residues. The V gene lost 1 base and the J gene lost 5 bases, with 3 bases spanning the gap. This CDR3 reads CASSLVHEQYF. The CDR3 bases are TGTGCCAGCAGCTTAGTCCACGAGCAGTACTTC.

This clone was counted a few times. The chain has TRBV29-1 and TRBJ1-1; D is unclear. Germline assignment: CDR1 SQVTM and CDR2 ANQGSEA. This CDR3 contains 10 residues. The V and J ends lost 5 bases and 4 bases respectively, with 5 bases between them. The chain's CDR3 is CSVYGTEAFF. The CDR3 region has the DNA TGCAGCGTTTACGGCACTGAAGCTTTCTTT.

V is TRBV5-4 and J is TRBJ2-7; D call uncertain. Germline CDR1 is SGHNT and CDR2 is YYREEE (reference sequence). This CDR3 has 13 amino acids. Trimming took off 0 bases at V and 4 bases at J, with 8 bases between the two ends. The CDR3 nucleotides read TGTGCCAGCAGCTTGGCCGCCGGGTACGAGCAGTACTTC. Amino acids: CASSLAAGYEQYF.

The chain uses TRBV19 and TRBJ2-7, with D perhaps TRBD1 (5 bases). From germline, CDR1 is LNHDA and CDR2 SQIVND (reference sequence). The CDR3 is made up of 15 amino acids. V dropped 2 bases and J dropped 6 bases, with 17 bases sitting between them. The chain's CDR3 is CASSILQGVSAEQYF. Here the CDR3 DNA reads TGTGCCAGTAGTATACTCCAGGGTGTAAGCGCCGAGCAGTACTTC.

In its sample, this clone was seen a few times. The rearrangement links TRBV19 to TRBJ2-4; D is ambiguous. V was shortened by 6 bases and J by 0 bases, with 12 bases between the two germline ends. The CDR3 contains 15 residues. The germline CDR1 and CDR2 sequences are LNHDA and SQIVND (reference sequence). In DNA, the CDR3 is TGTGCCAGTAGCTCGAGAGAGGTAGCCAAAAACATTCAGTACTTC. Translating it yields CASSSREVAKNIQYF.

This sequence joins TRBV11-2 and TRBJ2-5, with TRBD1 as a possible D gene (6 bases). CDR1 and CDR2 (germline): SGHAT, FQNNGV. There are 15 residues in the CDR3. Trimming took 3 bases from V and 2 from J, leaving 13 bases between them. In DNA, the CDR3 is TGTGCCAGCAGCTTCGGCAGGGGCGGTCAAGAGACCCAGTACTTC. It yields the protein CASSFGRGGQETQYF. Based on the CDR3 plus reference TRBV11-2 and TRBJ2-5, the full variable domain is EAGVAQSPRYKIIEKRQSVAFWCNPISGHATLYWYQQILGQGPKLLIQFQNNGVVDDSQLPKDRFSAERLKGVDSTLKIQPAKLEDSAVYLCASSFGRGGQETQYFGPGTRLLVL.